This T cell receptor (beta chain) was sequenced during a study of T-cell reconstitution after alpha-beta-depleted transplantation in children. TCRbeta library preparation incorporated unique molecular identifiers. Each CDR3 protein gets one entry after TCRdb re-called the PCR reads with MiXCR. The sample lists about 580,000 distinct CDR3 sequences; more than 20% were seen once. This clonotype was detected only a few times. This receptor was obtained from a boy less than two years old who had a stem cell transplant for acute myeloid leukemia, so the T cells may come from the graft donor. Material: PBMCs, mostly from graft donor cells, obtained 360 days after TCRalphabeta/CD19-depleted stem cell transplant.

The CDR3 coding sequence is TGTGCCAGCAGTAAGGAGGGACTCCAGAACACTGAAGCTTTCTTT. Encoded protein: CASSKEGLQNTEAFF. The V gene is TRBV6-1, the J gene TRBJ1-1; perhaps TRBD1 as D (5 bases). With 5 bases removed from V and 1 base from J, the gap between germline ends came to 14 bases. Germline V lookup: CDR1 MNHNS, CDR2 SASEGT. CDR3 length equals 15 residues.